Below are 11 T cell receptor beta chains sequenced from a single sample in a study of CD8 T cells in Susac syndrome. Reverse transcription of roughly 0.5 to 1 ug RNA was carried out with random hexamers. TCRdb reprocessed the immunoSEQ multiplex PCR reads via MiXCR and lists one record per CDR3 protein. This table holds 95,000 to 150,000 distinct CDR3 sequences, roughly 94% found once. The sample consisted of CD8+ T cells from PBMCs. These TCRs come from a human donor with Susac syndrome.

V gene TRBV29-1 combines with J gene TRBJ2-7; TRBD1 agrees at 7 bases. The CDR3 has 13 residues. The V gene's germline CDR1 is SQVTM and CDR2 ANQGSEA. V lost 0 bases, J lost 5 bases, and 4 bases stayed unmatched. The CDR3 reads CSVEEETGHEQYF. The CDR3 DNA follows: TGCAGCGTTGAAGAGGAGACAGGGCACGAGCAGTACTTC.

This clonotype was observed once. The chain's CDR3 is CASSQGQTSSYEQYF. CDR3 nucleotides: TGCGCCAGCAGCCAAGGGCAGACGAGCTCCTACGAGCAGTACTTC. The chain joins TRBV4-1 to TRBJ2-7; D is ambiguous. V was cut by 1 base and J by 0 bases, with 10 bases left in between. Germline V gene data show CDR1 as MGHRA and CDR2 as YSYEKL. The CDR3 is made up of 15 amino acids.

CDR3 region: CASSKWGTDTQYF. The CDR3 DNA follows: TGTGCCAGCAGCAAATGGGGCACAGATACGCAGTATTTT. The genes are TRBV21-1 and TRBJ2-3. TRBV21-1 is noted as a pseudogene. The CDR3 has 13 residues.

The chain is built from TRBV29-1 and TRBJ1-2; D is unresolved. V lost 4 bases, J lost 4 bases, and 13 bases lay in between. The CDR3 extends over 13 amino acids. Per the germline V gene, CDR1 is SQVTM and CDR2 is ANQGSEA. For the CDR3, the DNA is TGCAGCGTTGTAGGCGGCTTCGCCTATGGCTACACCTTC. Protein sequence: CSVVGGFAYGYTF.

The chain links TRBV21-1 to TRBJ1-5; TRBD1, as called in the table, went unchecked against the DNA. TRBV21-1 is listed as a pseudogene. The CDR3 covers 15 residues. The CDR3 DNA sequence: TGTGCCAGCAACCTATTCCGGGACAGTTATCAGCCCCAGCATTTT. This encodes CASNLFRDSYQPQHF.

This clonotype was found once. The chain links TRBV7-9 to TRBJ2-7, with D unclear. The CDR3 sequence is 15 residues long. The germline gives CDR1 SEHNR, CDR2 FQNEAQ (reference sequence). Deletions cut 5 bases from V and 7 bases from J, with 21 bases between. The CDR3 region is CASSAPLADLREQYF. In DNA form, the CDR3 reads TGTGCCAGCAGCGCCCCCCTGGCGGACCTAAGGGAGCAGTACTTC. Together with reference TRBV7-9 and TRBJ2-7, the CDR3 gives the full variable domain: DTGVSQNPRHKITKRGQNVTFRCDPISEHNRLYWYRQTLGQGPEFLTYFQNEAQLEKSRLLSDRFSAERPKGSFSTLEIQRTEQGDSAMYLCASSAPLADLREQYFGPGTRLTVT.

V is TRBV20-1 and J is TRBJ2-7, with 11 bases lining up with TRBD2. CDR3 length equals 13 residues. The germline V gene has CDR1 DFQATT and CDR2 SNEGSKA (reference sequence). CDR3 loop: CSAGTSGSYEQYF. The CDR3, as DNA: TGCAGCGCCGGGACTAGCGGATCCTACGAGCAGTACTTC.

The CDR3 nucleotides read TGTGCCAGCAGTTTTGGGAGGACAGGGGGACCTAACTATGGCTACACCTTC. Translated, it gives CASSFGRTGGPNYGYTF. The chain joins TRBV12-3 or TRBV12-4 to TRBJ1-2; 10 bases fit TRBD1. With V trimmed by 3 bases and J by 0 bases, 7 bases remained unmatched. CDR3 length: 17 amino acids.

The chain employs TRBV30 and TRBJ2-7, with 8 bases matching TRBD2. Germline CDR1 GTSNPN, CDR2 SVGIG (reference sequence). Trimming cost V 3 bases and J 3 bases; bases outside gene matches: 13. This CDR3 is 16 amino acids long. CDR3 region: CAWSHPRASGFYEQYF. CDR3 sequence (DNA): TGTGCCTGGAGCCACCCGCGGGCTAGCGGGTTCTACGAGCAGTACTTC.

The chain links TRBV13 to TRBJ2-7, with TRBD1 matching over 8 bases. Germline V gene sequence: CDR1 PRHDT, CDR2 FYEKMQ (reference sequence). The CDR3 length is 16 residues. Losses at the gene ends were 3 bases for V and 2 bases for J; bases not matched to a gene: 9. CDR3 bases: TGTGCCAGCAGCTTTGGAAGTGGACAGGGCACCTACGAGCAGTACTTC. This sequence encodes CASSFGSGQGTYEQYF.

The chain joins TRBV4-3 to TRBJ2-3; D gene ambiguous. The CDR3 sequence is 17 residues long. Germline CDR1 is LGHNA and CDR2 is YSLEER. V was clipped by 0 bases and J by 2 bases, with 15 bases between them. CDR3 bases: TGCGCCAGCAGCCAAGATGACCGTGCGGAGCACACAGATACGCAGTATTTT. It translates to CASSQDDRAEHTDTQYF.